These T cell receptor beta chains were read from a single sample in a study of T cell responses to AZD1222 COVID-19 vaccine. This table comes from immunoSEQ multiplex PCR, and its TCRdb copy is limited to in-frame clones, with some not included. The data contain fewer than 120,000 clones, approximately 90% of them singletons. This specimen was peripheral blood, taken on day 0 of AZD1222 vaccination. These receptors all come from an adult in good health. The CDR3 runs from the conserved cysteine through the conserved F or W. A D gene is named only where the DNA matches it firmly. The listing skips clone size in some rows; elsewhere it reads once, few, many or a size class.

TRBJ2-3 | NA | TRBV6-2/TRBV6-3 | TRBD2 | CASSYSAGGIDTQYF | TGTGCCAGCAGTTACTCAGCGGGGGGGATAGATACGCAGTATTTT
TRBJ1-5 | NA | TRBV11-2 | NA | CASSSTGYSNQPQHF | TGTGCCAGCAGCTCGACGGGTTATAGCAATCAGCCCCAGCATTTT
TRBJ1-1 | NA | TRBV9 | NA | CASSVGQTMNTEAFF | TGTGCCAGCAGCGTAGGACAGACTATGAACACTGAAGCTTTCTTT
TRBJ2-1 | once | TRBV14 | NA | CASSPRYSYNEQFF | TGTGCCAGCAGCCCCCGTTACTCCTACAATGAGCAGTTCTTC
TRBJ1-3 | once | TRBV2 | NA | CASSVVGGGNTIYF | TGTGCCAGCAGTGTGGTCGGGGGTGGAAACACCATATATTTT
TRBJ1-1 | NA | TRBV28 | TRBD1 | CASSRRQGLVPEAFF | TGTGCCAGCAGCCGAAGACAGGGTTTAGTCCCTGAAGCTTTCTTT
TRBJ2-3 | once | TRBV7-3 | NA | CASSLAAVGPDTQYF | TGTGCCAGCAGCTTAGCAGCGGTGGGTCCAGATACGCAGTATTTT
TRBJ1-2 | NA | TRBV21-1 | NA | CARPVDRACYGYTF | TGTGCCAGGCCGGTGGACAGGGCTTGCTATGGCTACACCTTC
TRBJ2-7 | NA | TRBV11-2 | NA | CASSLAPGGDEQYF | TGTGCCAGCAGCTTAGCCCCAGGGGGGGACGAGCAGTACTTC
TRBJ1-1 | NA | TRBV5-1 | NA | CASSAREGLNTEAFF | TGCGCCAGCAGCGCCCGGGAGGGATTGAACACTGAAGCTTTCTTT
TRBJ2-3 | NA | TRBV7-9 | TRBD2 | CASSLGLGEDTQYF | TGTGCCAGCAGCTTGGGACTAGGAGAAGATACGCAGTATTTT
TRBJ1-3 | few | TRBV6-2/TRBV6-3 | NA | CASSFPPGSYSSGNTIYF | TGTGCCAGCAGTTTCCCTCCGGGGAGCTACTCCTCTGGAAACACCATATATTTT
TRBJ1-2 | NA | TRBV5-1 | NA | CASSATPSGDYGYTF | TGCGCCAGCAGCGCAACTCCGTCTGGGGACTATGGCTACACCTTC
TRBJ1-2 | NA | TRBV12-3/TRBV12-4 | NA | CASSFYGGYTF | TGTGCCAGCAGTTTTTACGGTGGCTACACCTTC
TRBJ1-2 | once | TRBV7-9 | TRBD1 | CASSLALTGANYGYTF | TGTGCCAGCAGCTTAGCCTTGACAGGGGCGAACTATGGCTACACCTTC
TRBJ2-7 | NA | TRBV2 | TRBD2 | CASGRLASYEQYF | TGTGCCAGCGGACGACTAGCCTCCTACGAGCAGTACTTC
TRBJ1-2 | NA | TRBV11-3 | TRBD1 | CASSPPTGWGYTF | TGTGCCAGCAGCCCTCCGACAGGGTGGGGCTACACCTTC
TRBJ1-6 | once | TRBV28 | NA | CASSLGRVGNSPLHF | TGTGCCAGCAGTTTAGGCAGGGTAGGGAATTCACCCCTCCACTTT
TRBJ2-3 | NA | TRBV19 | NA | CATKGLSPSPPGTDTQYF | TGTGCCACCAAGGGACTTTCCCCATCCCCTCCTGGCACAGATACGCAGTATTTT
TRBJ2-1 | NA | TRBV7-9 | NA | CASSRKNTRDSSNEQFF | TGTGCCAGCAGCCGGAAAAACACTCGGGACTCCTCCAATGAGCAGTTCTTC
TRBJ1-5 | once | TRBV5-5 | NA | CASSLSAGEGQPQHF | TGTGCCAGCAGCTTGTCGGCAGGGGAAGGTCAGCCCCAGCATTTT
TRBJ1-6 | NA | TRBV10-2 | NA | CASRVEGNSPLHF | TGCGCCAGCAGGGTGGAGGGTAATTCACCCCTCCACTTT
TRBJ2-5 | NA | TRBV12-3/TRBV12-4 | NA | CASSLSYLETQYF | TGTGCCAGCAGTTTGTCCTACCTAGAGACCCAGTACTTC
TRBJ2-5 | NA | TRBV3-1/TRBV3-2 | TRBD2 | CASSLTSGGPGETQYF | TGTGCCAGCAGCCTCACTAGCGGGGGGCCGGGGGAGACCCAGTACTTC
TRBJ1-3 | NA | TRBV5-1 | NA | CASSWETGRSGNTIYF | TGCGCCAGCAGCTGGGAGACAGGACGCTCTGGAAACACCATATATTTT
TRBJ2-6 | NA | TRBV19 | NA | CASRLSRGVSSGANVLTF | TGTGCCAGTAGACTATCAAGAGGAGTAAGCTCTGGGGCCAACGTCCTGACTTTC
TRBJ2-2 | NA | TRBV5-6 | TRBD2 | CARHRAGWMTGELFF | TGTGCCAGACATCGAGCGGGGTGGATGACCGGGGAGCTGTTTTTT
TRBJ1-5 | NA | TRBV3-1/TRBV3-2 | NA | CASSPAGSSNQPQHF | TGTGCCAGCAGCCCAGCAGGGAGTAGCAATCAGCCCCAGCATTTT
TRBJ1-6 | NA | TRBV5-1 | NA | CASSLEPNSPLHF | TGCGCCAGCAGCTTGGAACCTAATTCACCCCTCCACTTT
TRBJ2-1 | once | TRBV4-1 | NA | CASSQERLGQFF | TGCGCCAGCAGCCAAGAGCGGCTGGGGCAGTTCTTC
TRBJ1-2 | NA | TRBV7-2 | NA | CASSLGGTNYGYTF | TGTGCCAGCAGCTTAGGGGGCACTAACTATGGCTACACCTTC
TRBJ2-1 | few | TRBV6-5 | NA | CASSYGTYYNEQFF | TGTGCCAGCAGTTACGGGACATATTACAATGAGCAGTTCTTC
TRBJ2-2 | NA | TRBV7-2 | NA | CASSFVGAGELFF | TGTGCCAGCAGCTTTGTCGGCGCCGGGGAGCTGTTTTTT
TRBJ2-5 | NA | TRBV19 | NA | CASSGGGQETQYF | TGTGCCAGTAGTGGAGGGGGACAAGAGACCCAGTACTTC
TRBJ2-7 | NA | TRBV10-1 | NA | CASNGEGHEQYF | TGCGCCAGCAACGGGGAAGGGCACGAGCAGTACTTC
TRBJ2-2 | NA | TRBV7-2 | TRBD2 | CASSLIAGGLLNTGELFF | TGTGCCAGCAGCTTAATAGCGGGGGGGCTTCTGAACACCGGGGAGCTGTTTTTT
TRBJ2-7 | NA | TRBV6-6 | TRBD1 | CASSRNLINRGGTYEQYF | TGTGCCAGCAGTCGAAATTTAATTAACAGGGGTGGGACCTACGAGCAGTACTTC
TRBJ1-2 | NA | TRBV7-9 | TRBD1 | CASSLGAGQQRAGYGYTF | TGTGCCAGCAGCCTCGGGGCGGGACAGCAAAGAGCAGGCTATGGCTACACCTTC
TRBJ2-4 | few | TRBV9 | NA | CASSPGLLNIQYF | TGTGCCAGCAGCCCGGGACTCTTAAACATTCAGTACTTC
TRBJ2-7 | NA | TRBV28 | NA | CASRTGQSSYEQYF | TGTGCCAGCAGGACGGGGCAAAGCTCCTACGAGCAGTACTTC
TRBJ1-1 | NA | TRBV28 | NA | CASSPWSNTEAFF | TGTGCCAGCAGTCCGTGGTCGAACACTGAAGCTTTCTTT
TRBJ2-7 | NA | TRBV10-1 | TRBD1 | CASSEGTGGYYEQYF | TGCGCCAGCAGTGAAGGGACAGGGGGTTACTACGAGCAGTACTTC
TRBJ1-1 | NA | TRBV9 | NA | CASSVGGSMNTEAFF | TGTGCCAGCAGCGTAGGGGGCAGCATGAACACTGAAGCTTTCTTT
TRBJ1-5 | NA | TRBV11-3 | TRBD1 | CASSLGGGDNQPQHF | TGTGCCAGCAGCTTAGGAGGGGGCGACAATCAGCCCCAGCATTTT
TRBJ1-2 | NA | TRBV3-1/TRBV3-2 | TRBD1 | CASSLQGTGVNGYTF | TGTGCCAGCAGCCTACAAGGGACAGGGGTTAATGGCTACACCTTC
TRBJ1-2 | NA | TRBV19 | NA | CASSYREAYGYTF | TGTGCCAGTAGTTACAGGGAGGCATATGGCTACACCTTC
TRBJ2-7 | NA | TRBV2 | TRBD1 | CASSEAQGYEQYF | TGTGCCAGCAGTGAAGCACAGGGGTACGAGCAGTACTTC
TRBJ1-1 | NA | TRBV10-3 | NA | CAISEKDQNTEAFF | TGTGCCATCAGTGAGAAGGATCAGAACACTGAAGCTTTCTTT